A selection of T cell receptor beta chains follows, all from one sample in a study of shared T cell receptors in the human thymus. Using immunoSEQ multiplex PCR, the repertoire was profiled, and TCRdb retains in-frame clones only, with some absent. The sample contains more than 300,000 clones, over 90% of which appear only once. The sample taken for sequencing was thymocytes. These receptor sequences come from a human donor. The CDR3 runs from the conserved cysteine through the conserved F or W. The D gene is left open where the match is weak. A clone size is listed for some rows: how often the clone was seen (once, few, many), or a class if it is expanded.

abundance | j_gene | v_gene | d_gene | CDR3nt | CDR3aa
- | TRBJ2-2 | TRBV7-3 | - | TGTGCCAGCAGCTTAATGGGCACCGGGGAGCTGTTTTTT | CASSLMGTGELFF
- | TRBJ2-7 | TRBV27 | - | TGTGCCAGCAGTCCACCCGGGACCTCCTACGAGCAGTACTTC | CASSPPGTSYEQYF
- | TRBJ2-1 | TRBV4-2 | - | TGTGCCAGCAGCCTCTCGTGGAGGGAACGAAGCTCCTACAATGAGCAGTTCTTC | CASSLSWRERSSYNEQFF
once | TRBJ2-7 | TRBV6-5 | TRBD1 | TGTGCCAGCAGCCGACCTACAGGGGACGAGCAGTACTTC | CASSRPTGDEQYF
- | TRBJ1-5 | TRBV6-1 | - | TGTGCCAGCAGCGCCCGGCTTAGCAATCAGCCCCAGCATTTT | CASSARLSNQPQHF
once | TRBJ2-1 | TRBV5-1 | - | TGCGCCAGCAGAAGTCTCTGGCTATGGTCTCGAAATGAGCAGTTCTTC | CASRSLWLWSRNEQFF
once | TRBJ1-2 | TRBV28 | - | TGTGCCAGCAGTTCTCGGGCCCTGGAGGGCTACACCTTC | CASSSRALEGYTF
- | TRBJ2-5 | TRBV25-1 | - | TGTGCCAGCAGTGAACTCGACAGGATCCAAGAGACCCAGTACTTC | CASSELDRIQETQYF
- | TRBJ1-1 | TRBV5-1 | - | TGCGCCAGCAGCGGTGCGACCGGGACTGAAGCTTTCTTT | CASSGATGTEAFF
- | TRBJ2-7 | TRBV5-1 | TRBD1 | TGCGCCAGCAGCTTTGCGCCCTCCCGGGACAGGGTTCCCTACGAGCAGTACTTC | CASSFAPSRDRVPYEQYF
- | TRBJ1-1 | TRBV5-8 | TRBD1 | TGTGCCAGCAGCTACAACAGACAGGGAGGGACTGAAGCTTTCTTT | CASSYNRQGGTEAFF
- | TRBJ1-1 | TRBV6-1 | - | TGTGCCAGCAGTTGGGGCCCTGGGACTGAAGCTTTCTTT | CASSWGPGTEAFF
- | TRBJ1-2 | TRBV28 | - | TGTGCCAGCAGTTTGGAAGAGTGGGAGGGGATCAACTATGGCTACACCTTC | CASSLEEWEGINYGYTF
- | TRBJ2-7 | TRBV15 | TRBD2 | TGTGCCACCAGCGGGAAGGTCTCAGAGGGGAGGGCCCCCTACGAGCAGTACTTC | CATSGKVSEGRAPYEQYF
- | TRBJ1-4 | TRBV7-2 | - | TGTGCCAGCAGCTTAGCCGGTACCGAGGGCACTGCAACTAATGAAAAACTGTTTTTT | CASSLAGTEGTATNEKLFF
- | TRBJ2-7 | TRBV7-9 | - | TGTGCCAGCAGCACCCTGGGGCAAACACCCTACGAGCAGTACTTC | CASSTLGQTPYEQYF
- | TRBJ2-6 | TRBV28 | - | TGTGCCAGCAGCCCCAGTAAAGAAGGGGGCTCTGGGGCCAACGTCCTGACTTTC | CASSPSKEGGSGANVLTF
- | TRBJ2-6 | TRBV29-1 | - | TGCAGCGTTGTGGGCAGGAGTGTCTCTGGGGCCAACGTCCTGACTTTC | CSVVGRSVSGANVLTF
- | TRBJ1-1 | TRBV5-1 | - | TGCGCCAGCAGCTTGGTGCGGGGGGAGACTGAAGCTTTCTTT | CASSLVRGETEAFF
- | TRBJ1-2 | TRBV2 | - | TGTGCCAGCAGTGAAGCGCTGCGCGGAAGATCGGGGGGCTACACCTTC | CASSEALRGRSGGYTF
- | TRBJ2-1 | TRBV7-9 | - | TGTGCCAGCAGCTTAGAGGGGGGGCCTTTCTACAATGAGCAGTTCTTC | CASSLEGGPFYNEQFF
- | TRBJ2-1 | TRBV9 | TRBD2 | TGTGCCAGCAGCGCCGCCCGGTCTAGCGGGAGTGATTCCTACAATGAGCAGTTCTTC | CASSAARSSGSDSYNEQFF
- | TRBJ2-5 | TRBV28 | - | TGTGCCAGCAGTTTATCCCCCGAGCAGAGAGAGACCCAGTACTTC | CASSLSPEQRETQYF
- | TRBJ2-5 | TRBV7-3 | TRBD2 | TGTGCCAGCAGGGCTCCGGGGCTAGCGGGAACGGAGACCCAGTACTTC | CASRAPGLAGTETQYF
- | TRBJ2-7 | TRBV5-1 | TRBD2 | TGCGCCAGCAGCTTGGTCGGTAGCGGGAGGCGGTACGAGCAGTACTTC | CASSLVGSGRRYEQYF
- | TRBJ2-1 | TRBV18 | - | TGTGCCAGCTCACCCCAGGGGAATGAGCAGTTCTTC | CASSPQGNEQFF
once | TRBJ2-3 | TRBV6-6 | TRBD2 | TGTGCCAGCCAGACTAGCCGTCTCACAGATACGCAGTATTTT | CASQTSRLTDTQYF
- | TRBJ1-1 | TRBV18 | TRBD1 | TGTGCCAGCTCACCGAGAGACAGGGGGAACACTGAAGCTTTCTTT | CASSPRDRGNTEAFF
- | TRBJ2-7 | TRBV27 | TRBD2 | TGTGCCAGCAGTGAACTAGCGGGAATACGGGACTCCTACGAGCAGTACTTC | CASSELAGIRDSYEQYF
- | TRBJ2-1 | TRBV10-1 | - | TGCGCCAGCTGCGGGGTCGATGAGCAGTTCTTC | CASCGVDEQFF
- | TRBJ2-7 | TRBV5-1 | - | TGCGCCAGCAGCCCCGCGGGACAAAGCGAGCAGTACTTC | CASSPAGQSEQYF
- | TRBJ2-7 | TRBV11-3 | TRBD2 | TGTGCCAGCAGCTCCCCCGGGGGACTACCGAGCTCCTACGAGCAGTACTTC | CASSSPGGLPSSYEQYF
- | TRBJ2-7 | TRBV19 | TRBD1 | TGTGCCAGTAGGCGCCGGGACAGGGTCGTCTACGAGCAGTACTTC | CASRRRDRVVYEQYF
once | TRBJ1-1 | TRBV10-3 | - | TGTGCCATCAGCCGGCACTGTGGAGGGAACACTGAAGCTTTCTTT | CAISRHCGGNTEAFF
- | TRBJ2-3 | TRBV5-1 | TRBD2 | TGCGCCAGCAGCCCTCTGGGGACTACCGAGACGGATACGCAGTATTTT | CASSPLGTTETDTQYF
- | TRBJ2-3 | TRBV19 | TRBD2 | TGTGCCAGCAGGACTAGCGGGAGGGCCGAGGGCACAGATACGCAGTATTTT | CASRTSGRAEGTDTQYF
once | TRBJ2-1 | TRBV5-6 | - | TGTGCCAGCAGCTTTGAGGACAGTTACAATGAGCAGTTCTTC | CASSFEDSYNEQFF